One and the same sample provided the 8 T cell receptor beta chains below, sequenced in a study of T cell responses to AZD1222 COVID-19 vaccine. Measured with immunoSEQ multiplex PCR; TCRdb has only the in-frame clones, and not every one. Of about 82,000 clones in the sample, roughly 90% are singletons; the top ten hold less than 4%. Material: peripheral blood, obtained 28 days after the second AZD1222 dose. These receptors came from an adult who received the AZD1222 COVID-19 vaccine.

The rearrangement joins TRBV9 to TRBJ2-5, with 8 bases aligning to TRBD2. After removal of 3 bases from V and 5 bases from J, the junction contained 12 bases not matched to a gene. The V gene's germline CDR1 is SGDLS and CDR2 YYNGEE. This CDR3 spans 16 amino acids. This CDR3 is CASSAGTSLYVETQYF. Written as DNA, the CDR3 is TGTGCCAGCAGCGCCGGGACTAGTTTATACGTGGAGACCCAGTACTTC.

The V call is TRBV19, the J call TRBJ2-5; tentatively, D is TRBD2 (6 bases). V was cut by 3 bases and J by 4 bases, with 12 bases left in between. The CDR3 is made up of 14 amino acids. Germline loops: CDR1 LNHDA, CDR2 SQIVND (reference sequence). CDR3 residues: CASSIRGGGETQYF. The CDR3 DNA sequence: TGTGCCAGTAGTATTCGGGGAGGTGGAGAGACCCAGTACTTC.

The chain links TRBV5-6 to TRBJ1-2, with 8 nucleotides matching TRBD1. This CDR3 region has 13 residues. CDR1 is SGHDT, CDR2 YYEEEE, per germline. The trim removed 4 bases at V and 5 bases at J, leaving 4 bases unmatched. DNA of the CDR3: TGTGCCAGCAGCCCCGACAGGGGATATGGCTACACCTTC. As protein: CASSPDRGYGYTF.

The chain has TRBV11-2 and TRBJ1-2; D unclear. V was shortened by 5 bases and J by 0 bases, with 16 bases between the two germline ends. Germline V gives CDR1 SGHAT, CDR2 FQNNGV. There are 16 residues in the CDR3. CDR3: CASSPISGTANYGYTF. The CDR3 DNA sequence: TGTGCCAGCAGCCCAATTAGTGGTACGGCTAACTATGGCTACACCTTC. The entire variable domain, with the rest obtained from reference TRBV11-2 and TRBJ1-2, is as follows: EAGVAQSPRYKIIEKRQSVAFWCNPISGHATLYWYQQILGQGPKLLIQFQNNGVVDDSQLPKDRFSAERLKGVDSTLKIQPAKLEDSAVYLCASSPISGTANYGYTFGSGTRLTVV.

This clone was counted only a few times. CDR3 residues: CASSFFRISTDTQYF. DNA of the CDR3: TGTGCCAGCAGCTTCTTCCGGATAAGCACAGATACGCAGTATTTT. The chain recombines TRBV11-3 with TRBJ2-3; D uncertain. Germline loops: CDR1 SGHNT, CDR2 YENEEA. This CDR3 spans 15 amino acids. The V gene lost 3 bases and the J gene lost 0 bases, with 10 bases spanning the gap. The complete variable domain, with remaining parts taken from reference TRBV11-3 and TRBJ2-3, reads EAGVVQSPRYKIIEKKQPVAFWCNPISGHNTLYWYLQNLGQGPELLIRYENEEAVDDSQLPKDRFSAERLKGVDSTLKIQPAELGDSAVYLCASSFFRISTDTQYFGPGTRLTVL.

This clone was seen only once. The chain links TRBV9 to TRBJ2-2; D is uncertain. Trimming took 6 bases from V and 2 from J, leaving 14 bases between them. CDR1 is SGDLS and CDR2 is YYNGEE in the germline V gene. The CDR3 runs 15 residues. CDR3 bases: TGTGCCAGCACCCTGGACGGAATAAACACCGGGGAGCTGTTTTTT. It yields the protein CASTLDGINTGELFF. The whole variable domain, remainder taken from reference TRBV9 and TRBJ2-2, is DSGVTQTPKHLITATGQRVTLRCSPRSGDLSVYWYQQSLDQGLQFLIQYYNGEERAKGNILERFSAQQFPDLHSELNLSSLELGDSALYFCASTLDGINTGELFFGEGSRLTVL.

The chain carries TRBV5-1 and TRBJ1-4; 9 nucleotides agree with TRBD1. Germline values: CDR1 SGHRS, CDR2 YFSETQ. J was trimmed by 7 bases and V by 6 bases; bases with no gene match: 10. The CDR3 extends over 15 amino acids. This CDR3 reads CASTPPGQGFEKLFF. DNA for the CDR3: TGCGCCAGCACACCCCCCGGACAGGGGTTTGAAAAACTGTTTTTT.

The J gene is TRBJ1-5, the V gene TRBV6-5; D remains ambiguous. Germline V gene sequence: CDR1 MNHEY, CDR2 SVGAGI. The CDR3 sequence is 13 residues long. V was shortened by 6 bases and J by 4 bases, with 10 bases between the two germline ends. The CDR3 sequence is CASSQSQNQPQHF. CDR3 DNA: TGTGCCAGCAGCCAAAGCCAAAATCAGCCCCAGCATTTT.